A selection of T cell receptor beta chains follows, all from one sample in a study of blood T cell repertoires in COVID-19. Clones were read by immunoSEQ multiplex PCR, and TCRdb kept only the in-frame ones, dropping some. The sample has approximately 470,000 clones; 70% to 90% are singletons. Sequenced sample: peripheral blood. Receptors were obtained from a human donor in a cohort sampled during active COVID-19. The CDR3 runs from the conserved cysteine through the conserved F or W. The order of the fields is D gene, J gene, V gene, CDR3 DNA, CDR3 protein. The D gene is left open where the match is weak.

d_call: .; j_call: TRBJ2-5; v_call: TRBV6-5; cdr3_nt: TGTGCCAGCAGTTACTTATCGGGAGTCCGGGAGACCCAGTACTTC; cdr3_aa: CASSYLSGVRETQYF
d_call: TRBD2; j_call: TRBJ2-1; v_call: TRBV3-1/TRBV3-2; cdr3_nt: TGTGCCAGCAGACTAGCGAACGACGATGAGCAGTTCTTC; cdr3_aa: CASRLANDDEQFF
d_call: .; j_call: TRBJ2-3; v_call: TRBV7-9; cdr3_nt: TGTGCCAGCAGCTTTACCGGGACTCCTCCAGATACGCAGTATTTT; cdr3_aa: CASSFTGTPPDTQYF
d_call: .; j_call: TRBJ1-1; v_call: TRBV27; cdr3_nt: TGTGCCAGCAGTTTGAGCAGGCCCACTGAAGCTTTCTTT; cdr3_aa: CASSLSRPTEAFF
d_call: TRBD2; j_call: TRBJ2-2; v_call: TRBV7-3; cdr3_nt: TGTGCCAGCAGCTTCCAGGGACTAGCGGGAGGTGTGAGCGGGGAGCTGTTTTTT; cdr3_aa: CASSFQGLAGGVSGELFF
d_call: TRBD1; j_call: TRBJ2-2; v_call: TRBV4-3; cdr3_nt: TGCGCCAGCAGCCAAGAAGACAGGGGCCTACGCGGGGAGCTGTTTTTT; cdr3_aa: CASSQEDRGLRGELFF
d_call: TRBD2; j_call: TRBJ2-1; v_call: TRBV5-1; cdr3_nt: TGCGCCAGCAGCTCGAGACTAGCGGGAGTGTCCGATGAGCAGTTCTTC; cdr3_aa: CASSSRLAGVSDEQFF
d_call: TRBD1; j_call: TRBJ1-1; v_call: TRBV18; cdr3_nt: TGTGCCAGCTCACCATTAAGGACAGGGATGAACACTGAAGCTTTCTTT; cdr3_aa: CASSPLRTGMNTEAFF
d_call: .; j_call: TRBJ2-2; v_call: TRBV28; cdr3_nt: TGTGCCAGCAGTTTATCGGGACAAATTGAAACCGGGGAGCTGTTTTTT; cdr3_aa: CASSLSGQIETGELFF
d_call: TRBD1; j_call: TRBJ2-1; v_call: TRBV3-1/TRBV3-2; cdr3_nt: TGTGCCAGCAGCCAAGGGACAGGGGCCCACAATGAGCAGTTCTTC; cdr3_aa: CASSQGTGAHNEQFF
d_call: TRBD2; j_call: TRBJ2-7; v_call: TRBV11-3; cdr3_nt: TGTGCCAGCAGCCCCCGACTAGCGGGAGTGAACGAGCAGTACTTC; cdr3_aa: CASSPRLAGVNEQYF
d_call: TRBD1; j_call: TRBJ1-2; v_call: TRBV7-2; cdr3_nt: TGTGCCAGCAGCCGTGGGGGACAGGGTTTCTATGGCTACACCTTC; cdr3_aa: CASSRGGQGFYGYTF
d_call: .; j_call: TRBJ2-1; v_call: TRBV6-2/TRBV6-3; cdr3_nt: TGTGCCAGCAGCTCATTTGGGGGAGCGGGCTCCTACAATGAGCAGTTCTTC; cdr3_aa: CASSSFGGAGSYNEQFF
d_call: TRBD2; j_call: TRBJ2-3; v_call: TRBV7-2; cdr3_nt: TGTGCCAGCAGCTCTTTTGGAACGGGAGGTCGGGTAAATACGCAGTATTTT; cdr3_aa: CASSSFGTGGRVNTQYF
d_call: TRBD2; j_call: TRBJ2-1; v_call: TRBV24-1; cdr3_nt: TGTGCCACCAGTGACTCCGCGGGAGGGTCCTACAATGAGCAGTTCTTC; cdr3_aa: CATSDSAGGSYNEQFF
d_call: .; j_call: TRBJ1-2; v_call: TRBV21-1; cdr3_nt: TGTGCCAGCAGCACCAAGGGGGTAGAGTTTTCTAACTATGGCTACACCTTC; cdr3_aa: CASSTKGVEFSNYGYTF